The source of this T cell receptor beta chain is a study of OX40 agonist ivuxolimab in advanced cancers. Whole-study findings and limits: Relative to CD4+ cells, CD8+ T cells on average had more expanded clones. In the 0.1 to 3.0 mg/kg range, CD4+ and CD8+ blood T cells had expanded clonally by week 6.

This clone was seen only once. Its antigen is not identified. Profiled with immunoSEQ multiplex PCR; TCRdb holds only in-frame clones, not every one. The data hold about 150,000 clones, with approximately 94% observed a single time. The cohort excluded patients with autoimmune disease history or systemic immunosuppression. This CDR3 has 15 residues. Germline V gene data show CDR1 as MNHEY and CDR2 as SMNVEV (reference sequence). J was trimmed by 2 bases and V by 4 bases; bases with no gene match: 6. The receptor comes from an adult with an advanced solid tumor such as melanoma, head and neck, liver or kidney cancer. The sample here was CD4+ or CD8+ T cells sorted from blood, taken in a trial of the OX40 agonist ivuxolimab. The gene calls are TRBV27 and TRBJ2-3; TRBD2 matches 7 bases. The chain's CDR3 is CASSYRGSITDTQYF. CDR3 DNA sequence: TGTGCCAGCAGTTATCGCGGGAGCATCACAGATACGCAGTATTTT.